This T cell receptor beta chain was recovered during a study of blood T cells in healthy people across ages. Germline loops: CDR1 PRHDT, CDR2 FYEKMQ (reference sequence). This CDR3 contains 16 residues. The J segment lost 6 bases and the V segment lost 4 bases, leaving 12 bases of the junction unmatched. Next came a second PCR, run for about 7 to 12 cycles, which used a sample-barcoded 5' primer along with a J-beta primer mix. MiXCR, run by TCRdb on the 5' RACE reads, gives a single entry per CDR3 protein. The profile shows 800,000 to 950,000 distinct CDR3 sequences, 45% to 50% of them singletons. The V call is TRBV13, the J call TRBJ2-3; TRBD1 agrees at 8 bases. This receptor was obtained from a man aged 25-45 years in good health. The sequencing sample was made of blood. The CDR3 DNA follows: TGTGCCAGCAGCTGGGCCCTATCCAGGGGGCGGGATACGCAGTATTTT. The encoded protein is CASSWALSRGRDTQYF.